Below are 3 T cell receptor beta chains sequenced from a single sample in a study of T-cell memory formation after mild COVID-19. One entry per CDR3 protein results from TCRdb running MiXCR on the 5' RACE reads. The profile shows fewer than 450,000 distinct CDR3 sequences, about 24% of them singletons. Sequences were obtained from PBMCs or a T cell subset sorted from them (not recorded which). The source is an adult woman who had mild COVID-19 (a few samples of this study predate the infection). Cell type and time point are not known.

This clonotype was observed a few times. J is TRBJ2-1 and V is TRBV7-9; D is undetermined. The germline V and J ends were trimmed by 5 bases and 5 bases, with 16 bases remaining between them. The CDR3 contains 15 residues. Per the germline V gene, CDR1 is SEHNR and CDR2 is FQNEAQ (reference sequence). This chain's CDR3 is CASSPRNGRDNEQFF. Written as DNA, the CDR3 is TGTGCCAGCAGCCCTCGTAACGGCCGGGACAATGAGCAGTTCTTC.

The V gene is TRBV7-9, the J gene TRBJ2-3; unclear D gene. Germline CDR1 and CDR2: SEHNR and FQNEAQ (reference sequence). The CDR3 length is 13 residues. Between the trimmed V and J ends, which lost 5 bases and 2 bases, there was a span of 8 bases. CDR3 protein: CASSRGDTDTQYF. Here the CDR3 DNA reads TGTGCCAGCAGCCGTGGGGACACAGATACGCAGTATTTT.

This chain connects TRBV30 to TRBJ1-2, with D hard to call. The germline V gene encodes CDR1 GTSNPN and CDR2 SVGIG (reference sequence). This CDR3 is 10 amino acids long. Here the CDR3 reads CAVRDYGYTF. As DNA, the CDR3 is TGTGCAGTTAGGGATTATGGCTACACCTTC.